This record looks at one T cell receptor (beta chain) sequence and its context. The source of the sample is a study of T cell responses to AZD1222 COVID-19 vaccine. Measured with immunoSEQ multiplex PCR; TCRdb has only the in-frame clones, and not every one. The sample lists around 130,000 clones, 80% to 90% occurring once. CDR1 LGHDT and CDR2 YNNKEL come from the germline V gene (reference sequence). V lost 4 bases and J lost 6, with 10 bases in between. The CDR3 is 14 residues long. This chain links TRBV3-1 (or the pseudogene TRBV3-2) with TRBJ1-6; maybe TRBD1 (5 bases). Sequencing used peripheral blood, obtained 28 days after the second AZD1222 dose. This TCR was recovered from an adult who received the AZD1222 COVID-19 vaccine. CDR3 amino acids: CASSRGGTNSPLHF. CDR3 coding DNA: TGTGCCAGCAGCCGGGGCGGGACTAATTCACCCCTCCACTTT.